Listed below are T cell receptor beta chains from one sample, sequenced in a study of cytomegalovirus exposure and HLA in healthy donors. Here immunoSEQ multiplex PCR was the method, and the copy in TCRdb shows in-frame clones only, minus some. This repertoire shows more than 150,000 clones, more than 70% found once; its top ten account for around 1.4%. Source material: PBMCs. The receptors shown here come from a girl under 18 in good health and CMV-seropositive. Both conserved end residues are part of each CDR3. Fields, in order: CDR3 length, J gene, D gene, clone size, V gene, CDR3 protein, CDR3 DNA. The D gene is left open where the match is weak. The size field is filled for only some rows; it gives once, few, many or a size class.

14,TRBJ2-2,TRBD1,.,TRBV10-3,CATTSTGARGELFF,TGTGCCACTACCTCGACAGGGGCGCGCGGGGAGCTGTTTTTT
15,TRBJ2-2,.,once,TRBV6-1,CASASEGGLTGELFF,TGTGCCAGCGCGTCCGAGGGGGGGTTGACCGGGGAGCTGTTTTTT
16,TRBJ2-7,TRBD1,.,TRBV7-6,CASSSTTPGQGYEQYF,TGTGCCAGCAGCTCCACTACCCCGGGACAGGGTTACGAGCAGTACTTC
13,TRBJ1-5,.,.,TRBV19,CASDAAVYQPQHF,TGTGCCAGTGACGCAGCGGTTTATCAGCCCCAGCATTTT
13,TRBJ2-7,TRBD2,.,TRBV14,CASSPGTTLRQYF,TGTGCCAGCAGCCCAGGGACTACCCTAAGACAGTACTTC
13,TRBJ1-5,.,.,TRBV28,CASSPGGNQPQHF,TGTGCCAGCAGCCCCGGTGGCAATCAGCCCCAGCATTTT
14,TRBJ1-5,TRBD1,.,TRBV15,CATRRGQLNQPQHF,TGTGCCACCAGAAGGGGACAGCTCAATCAGCCCCAGCATTTT
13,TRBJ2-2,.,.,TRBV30,CAWSQQGTGELFF,TGTGCCTGGAGTCAACAGGGCACCGGGGAGCTGTTTTTT
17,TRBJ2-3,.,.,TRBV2,CASSDAGTSKTRDTQYF,TGTGCCAGCAGTGACGCCGGGACAAGCAAAACGAGAGATACGCAGTATTTT
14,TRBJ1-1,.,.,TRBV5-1,CASSLDSTNTEAFF,TGCGCCAGCAGCTTGGACAGTACGAACACTGAAGCTTTCTTT
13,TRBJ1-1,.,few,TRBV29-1,CNIREQGNTEAFF,TGCAACATACGGGAACAGGGTAACACTGAAGCTTTCTTT
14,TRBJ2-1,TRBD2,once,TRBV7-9,CASSGTSVYNEQFF,TGTGCCAGTAGCGGGACTAGCGTCTACAATGAGCAGTTCTTC
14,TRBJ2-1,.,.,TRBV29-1,CSVEDYSGNNEQFF,TGCAGCGTTGAAGACTATTCAGGGAACAATGAGCAGTTCTTC
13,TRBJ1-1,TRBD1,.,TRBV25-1,CASRQGGNTEAFF,TGTGCCAGCAGACAGGGGGGGAACACTGAAGCTTTCTTT
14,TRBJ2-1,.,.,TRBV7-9,CASSPDASRNEQFF,TGTGCCAGCAGCCCCGACGCTAGCCGAAATGAGCAGTTCTTC
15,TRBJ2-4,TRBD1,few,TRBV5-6,CASSLDRGAKNIQYF,TGTGCCAGCAGCTTGGACAGGGGAGCCAAAAACATTCAGTACTTC
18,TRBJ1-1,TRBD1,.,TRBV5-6,CASSLGPRDRGMNTEAFF,TGTGCCAGCAGCTTGGGGCCAAGGGACAGGGGCATGAACACTGAAGCTTTCTTT
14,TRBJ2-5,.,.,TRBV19,CASSSPGLQETQYF,TGTGCCAGTAGTTCACCGGGTCTACAAGAGACCCAGTACTTC
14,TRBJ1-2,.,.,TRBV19,CASSVLQGNYGYTF,TGTGCCAGTAGTGTTTTACAGGGCAACTATGGCTACACCTTC
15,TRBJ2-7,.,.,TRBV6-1,CASRAIFTLSYEQYF,TGTGCCAGCAGGGCAATATTTACGCTCTCCTACGAGCAGTACTTC
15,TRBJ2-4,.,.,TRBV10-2,CASSAVEVGKNIQYF,TGCGCCAGCAGTGCCGTGGAGGTTGGAAAAAACATTCAGTACTTC
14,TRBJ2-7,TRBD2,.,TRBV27,CASSPWTSGYEQYF,TGTGCCAGCAGTCCGTGGACTAGCGGATACGAGCAGTACTTC
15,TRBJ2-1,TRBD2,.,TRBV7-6,CASTLGTSSYNEQFF,TGTGCCAGCACACTCGGGACTAGCTCCTACAATGAGCAGTTCTTC
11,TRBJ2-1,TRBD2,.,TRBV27,CARGLANEQFF,TGTGCCAGGGGACTAGCCAATGAGCAGTTCTTC
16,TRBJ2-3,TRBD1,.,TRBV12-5,CASGLVKTGGTDTQYF,TGTGCTAGTGGTTTGGTAAAGACAGGGGGTACAGATACGCAGTATTTT
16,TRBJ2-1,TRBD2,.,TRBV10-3,CAISGVAGGNYNEQFF,TGTGCCATCAGTGGAGTAGCGGGAGGCAACTACAATGAGCAGTTCTTC
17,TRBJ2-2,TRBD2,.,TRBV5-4,CASSSPTSGRVTGELFF,TGTGCCAGCAGCTCCCCGACTAGCGGGAGAGTCACCGGGGAGCTGTTTTTT
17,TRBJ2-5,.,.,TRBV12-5,CASGLTPAGGLGETQYF,TGTGCTAGTGGTTTGACCCCCGCCGGGGGGCTGGGGGAGACCCAGTACTTC
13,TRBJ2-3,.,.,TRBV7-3,CASSDSYTDTQYF,TGTGCCAGCAGTGACAGTTACACAGATACGCAGTATTTT
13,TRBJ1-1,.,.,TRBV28,CATDIPRNTEAFF,TGTGCCACCGACATTCCCAGGAACACTGAAGCTTTCTTT
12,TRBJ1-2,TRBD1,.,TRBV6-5,CASGTGDYGYTF,TGTGCCAGCGGGACAGGGGACTATGGCTACACCTTC
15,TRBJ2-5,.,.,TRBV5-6,CASRSGPREIETQYF,TGTGCCAGCAGGTCTGGGCCCCGGGAGATAGAGACCCAGTACTTC
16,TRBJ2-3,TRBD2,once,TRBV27,CASSLHAGGRTDTQYF,TGTGCCAGCAGTTTACATGCGGGAGGGCGCACAGATACGCAGTATTTT